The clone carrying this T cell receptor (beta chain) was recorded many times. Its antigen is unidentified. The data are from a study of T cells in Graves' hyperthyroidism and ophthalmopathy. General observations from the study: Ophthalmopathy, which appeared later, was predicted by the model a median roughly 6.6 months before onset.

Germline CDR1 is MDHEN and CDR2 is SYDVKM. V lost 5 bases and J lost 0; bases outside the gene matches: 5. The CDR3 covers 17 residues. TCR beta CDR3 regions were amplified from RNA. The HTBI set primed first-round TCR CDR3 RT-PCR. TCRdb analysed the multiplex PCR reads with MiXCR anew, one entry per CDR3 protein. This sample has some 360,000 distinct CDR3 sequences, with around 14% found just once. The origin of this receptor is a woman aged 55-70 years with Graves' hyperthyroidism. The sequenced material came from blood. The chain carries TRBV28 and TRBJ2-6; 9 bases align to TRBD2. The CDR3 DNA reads TGTGCCAGCAGTCGGGGGACTAGCCTCTCTGGGGCCAACGTCCTGACTTTC. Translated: CASSRGTSLSGANVLTF.